Below are 32 T cell receptor beta chains sequenced from a single sample in a study of blood T cell repertoires in COVID-19. Repertoires were generated with immunoSEQ multiplex PCR, while TCRdb's copy carries only in-frame clones and drops some. The sample lists a few hundred thousand clones, about 90% occurring once. The material sequenced was PBMCs or T cells enriched from blood (not recorded which). The receptors shown here come from a woman aged 25 to 39 who had been exposed to COVID-19.

This clone occurred a few times. The chain joins TRBV2 to TRBJ1-2; TRBD1 matches 8 bases. Germline V gene sequence: CDR1 SNHLY, CDR2 FYNNEI. V lost 3 bases and J lost 8; bases outside the gene matches: 8. The CDR3 has 14 amino acids. CDR3 in amino acids: CASSDRGRGLGYTF. In nucleotides, the CDR3 is TGTGCCAGCAGTGATCGGGGCAGGGGGCTAGGCTACACCTTC. Full variable domain (rest looked up from reference TRBV2 and TRBJ1-2): EPEVTQTPSHQVTQMGQEVILRCVPISNHLYFYWYRQILGQKVEFLVSFYNNEISEKSEIFDDQFSVERPDGSNFTLKIRSTKLEDSAMYFCASSDRGRGLGYTFGSGTRLTVV.

V gene TRBV30 combines with J gene TRBJ1-5; no firm D call. CDR3 size: 14 residues. V lost 7 bases, J lost 0 bases, and 13 bases lay in between. The germline V gene encodes CDR1 GTSNPN and CDR2 SVGIG (reference sequence). CDR3 nucleotide sequence: TGTGCCTATCAACCGGGATATAGCAATCAGCCCCAGCATTTT. Translating it yields CAYQPGYSNQPQHF. Combining the CDR3 with reference TRBV30 and TRBJ1-5 gives the whole variable domain SQTIHQWPATLVQPVGSPLSLECTVEGTSNPNLYWYRQAAGRGLQLLFYSVGIGQISSEVPQNLSASRPQDRQFILSSKKLLLSDSGFYLCAYQPGYSNQPQHFGDGTRLSIL.

The chain carries TRBV18 and TRBJ1-5; no reliable D call. V lost 3 bases, J lost 2 bases, and 11 bases lay in between. The CDR3 consists of 15 residues. Germline V gene data show CDR1 as KGHSH and CDR2 as LQKENI. The chain's CDR3 is CASSPEMGGNQPQHF. The DNA of the CDR3 is TGTGCCAGCTCACCTGAAATGGGAGGCAATCAGCCCCAGCATTTT.

V is TRBV28 and J is TRBJ1-2; possibly TRBD1 for D (6 bases). This CDR3 has 16 amino acids. Germline V CDR1 and CDR2: MDHEN, SYDVKM. V was cut by 2 bases and J by 4 bases, with 17 bases left in between. The CDR3 spells CASSLLRGALSYGYTF. The CDR3, as DNA: TGTGCCAGCAGTTTACTACGGGGGGCGCTTAGCTATGGCTACACCTTC.

This clone was recorded once. V usage is TRBV29-1 and J usage is TRBJ2-2; 7 bases are shared with TRBD1. The CDR3 runs 15 residues. J was trimmed by 5 bases and V by 4 bases; bases with no gene match: 10. CDR1 and CDR2 from the germline V gene are SQVTM and ANQGSEA. The CDR3 is CSVVPTGAMTGELFF. CDR3 nucleotides: TGCAGCGTTGTCCCCACAGGGGCCATGACCGGGGAGCTGTTTTTT.

The CDR3 DNA reads TGCGCCAGCAGCCAAGATCTCTGGCTATCGGGCGAGCAGTACTTC. Its translation is CASSQDLWLSGEQYF. The genes are TRBV4-1 and TRBJ2-7; D is undetermined. Germline CDR1 reads MGHRA; CDR2 reads YSYEKL. V lost 0 bases and J 6 bases, leaving 15 bases between the germline ends. The length of the CDR3 is 15 residues.

The genes are TRBV24-1 and TRBJ2-1; a weak D match, TRBD1 (6 bases). Germline V gene data show CDR1 as KGHDR and CDR2 as SFDVKD. The CDR3 extends over 15 amino acids. Trimming stripped 0 bases from V and 8 bases from J, with 13 bases between. The CDR3 DNA follows: TGTGCCACCAGTGATTTGAAGGGGGTGGGGGATGAGCAGTTCTTC. Amino acids: CATSDLKGVGDEQFF.

The chain carries TRBV2 and TRBJ1-5; D is possibly TRBD1 (5 bases). V dropped 3 bases and J dropped 5 bases, with 14 bases sitting between them. The CDR3 length is 15 residues. The germline CDR1 and CDR2 sequences are SNHLY and FYNNEI. The CDR3 region has the DNA TGTGCCAGCAGTGAGGGGTTGGGGGGGTATCAGCCCCAGCATTTT. This encodes CASSEGLGGYQPQHF.

V is TRBV28 and J is TRBJ2-7; weak D call: TRBD1 (5 bases). Germline V gene sequence: CDR1 MDHEN, CDR2 SYDVKM. The ends were cut back, 8 bases at V and 3 bases at J, with 20 bases in the middle. CDR3 length: 15 amino acids. CDR3 nucleotide sequence: TGTGCCAGCGGATCGGGCTCTGGGGCTCTCTACGAGCAGTACTTC. This codes for CASGSGSGALYEQYF.

This CDR3 reads CASSWTGSQTNEKLFF. The CDR3 region has the DNA TGTGCCAGCAGCTGGACGGGGAGTCAGACTAATGAAAAACTGTTTTTT. V and J are TRBV7-9 and TRBJ1-4, with D hard to call. V dropped 4 bases and J dropped 2 bases, with 14 bases sitting between them. Germline V lookup: CDR1 SEHNR, CDR2 FQNEAQ (reference sequence). The CDR3 contains 16 residues.

This clone was observed a handful of times. The chain uses TRBV7-3 and TRBJ1-1, with 8 bases matching TRBD1. Germline CDR1 is SGHTA and CDR2 is FQGTGA. The V and J ends lost 5 bases and 6 bases, in that order; junction bases with no gene match: 5. The CDR3 covers 13 residues. The CDR3 loop is CASSPGGLAEAFF. CDR3 bases: TGTGCCAGCAGCCCAGGGGGCTTGGCTGAAGCTTTCTTT.

V and J are TRBV7-8 and TRBJ1-2; possible D gene TRBD1, 6 bases. This CDR3 is built from 13 residues. V was clipped by 8 bases and J by 4 bases, with 14 bases between them. Germline lookup yields CDR1 SGHVS and CDR2 FQNEAQ. The CDR3 nucleotides are TGTGCCAGCCGACCAGGGGTCGGCTATGGCTACACCTTC. Encoded protein: CASRPGVGYGYTF.

J is TRBJ2-6 and V is TRBV19; D is undetermined. V lost 0 bases and J 0 bases, leaving 6 bases between the germline ends. Germline V gene sequence: CDR1 LNHDA, CDR2 SQIVND (reference sequence). The CDR3 loop spans 16 amino acids. CDR3 residues: CASSIDRGSGANVLTF. In DNA form, the CDR3 reads TGTGCCAGTAGTATAGACAGAGGCTCTGGGGCCAACGTCCTGACTTTC.

V is TRBV14 and J is TRBJ1-2; D ambiguous. V shed 1 base and J shed 4 bases, with 10 bases lying between them. This CDR3 is built from 14 residues. Germline loops: CDR1 SGHDN, CDR2 FVKESK. This CDR3 reads CASSQVSGIYGYTF. The CDR3 DNA is TGTGCCAGCAGCCAAGTTTCGGGAATCTATGGCTACACCTTC.

The CDR3 DNA reads TGTGCCAGCAGTTTAAAGCAATGGAAGGCTAGCGGAGACACAGATACGCAGTATTTT. Encoded protein: CASSLKQWKASGDTDTQYF. This chain joins TRBV27 and TRBJ2-3, with 7 bases that match TRBD2. The CDR3 is 19 amino acids. Germline V CDR1 and CDR2: MNHEY, SMNVEV (reference sequence). The V segment lost 2 bases and the J segment 2 bases; nucleotides outside the gene matches: 16.

This sequence joins TRBV6-2 or TRBV6-3 and TRBJ2-7; D is unclear. V gave up 4 bases and J gave up 4 bases, with 8 bases separating them. The CDR3 length is 12 residues. Germline assignment: CDR1 MNHEY and CDR2 SVGEGT. DNA for the CDR3: TGTGCCAGCAGTTGGTCAGGATACGAGCAGTACTTC. This translates into CASSWSGYEQYF.

The chain carries TRBV19 and TRBJ1-1; D ambiguous. The germline gives CDR1 LNHDA, CDR2 SQIVND (reference sequence). The CDR3 runs to 12 residues. V was clipped by 7 bases and J by 5 bases, with 11 bases between them. The CDR3 nucleotides read TGTGCCAGTATGCGGGGTAGGACTGAAGCTTTCTTT. Its protein is CASMRGRTEAFF. The full variable domain, with the rest looked up from reference TRBV19 and TRBJ1-1, is DGGITQSPKYLFRKEGQNVTLSCEQNLNHDAMYWYRQDPGQGLRLIYYSQIVNDFQKGDIAEGYSVSREKKESFPLTVTSAQKNPTAFYLCASMRGRTEAFFGQGTRLTVV.

The genes are TRBV28 and TRBJ2-7; 7 bases are a match to TRBD1. V was pared by 5 bases and J by 2 bases, with 9 bases of the junction left unmatched. CDR1 is MDHEN, CDR2 SYDVKM, per germline. The CDR3 consists of 15 residues. The CDR3 nucleotides are TGTGCCAGCAGTGTGCCGGGACAGCAAACCTACGAGCAGTACTTC. This codes for CASSVPGQQTYEQYF. The full variable domain, in which reference TRBV28 and TRBJ2-7 provide the parts outside the CDR3, is DVKVTQSSRYLVKRTGEKVFLECVQDMDHENMFWYRQDPGLGLRLIYFSYDVKMKEKGDIPEGYSVSREKKERFSLILESASTNQTSMYLCASSVPGQQTYEQYFGPGTRLTVT.

The chain couples TRBV19 to TRBJ1-5; a weak D match, TRBD1 (6 bases). CDR1 is LNHDA, CDR2 SQIVND, per germline (reference sequence). V was clipped by 0 bases and J by 0 bases, with 24 bases between them. This CDR3 is built from 21 residues. The CDR3 spells CASSIETGMVPYQYSNQPQHF. The CDR3 DNA follows: TGTGCCAGTAGTATAGAGACAGGAATGGTACCTTACCAGTATAGCAATCAGCCCCAGCATTTT.

This chain joins TRBV4-1 and TRBJ1-3; D ambiguous. The germline V and J ends were trimmed by 6 bases and 0 bases, with 18 bases remaining between them. The length of the CDR3 is 17 residues. From germline, CDR1 is MGHRA and CDR2 YSYEKL. The CDR3 is CASRLDGEGLSGNTIYF. Written as DNA, the CDR3 is TGCGCCAGCAGGTTAGACGGGGAAGGGCTCTCTGGAAACACCATATATTTT.

The chain recombines TRBV5-1 with TRBJ2-1, with D possibly matching TRBD2 (5 bases). The CDR3 loop spans 13 amino acids. Germline V lookup: CDR1 SGHRS, CDR2 YFSETQ. Trimming removed 5 bases from V and 3 bases from J, with 9 bases in between. The CDR3 loop is CASRIGGYNEQFF. CDR3 DNA: TGCGCCAGCAGAATCGGAGGCTACAATGAGCAGTTCTTC.

This sequence joins TRBV5-6 and TRBJ2-1, with TRBD1 identical over 8 bases. The germline V gene encodes CDR1 SGHDT and CDR2 YYEEEE. The V gene end was trimmed by 2 bases and the J gene end by 2 bases; junction bases not matched to a gene: 3. This CDR3 contains 15 residues. CDR3 in amino acids: CASSLGQGPYNEQFF. CDR3 bases: TGTGCCAGCAGCTTAGGACAGGGCCCCTACAATGAGCAGTTCTTC.

The chain combines TRBV6-5 with TRBJ2-3; D may be TRBD1 (5 bases). The CDR3 runs to 14 residues. V was trimmed by 9 bases and J by 5 bases, leaving 18 bases between them. Germline CDR1 MNHEY, CDR2 SVGAGI. The CDR3 sequence is CASSQNSQGDTQYF. The CDR3 coding sequence is TGTGCCAGTAGCCAGAATTCTCAGGGAGATACGCAGTATTTT.

This clone appeared a few times. The V gene is TRBV6-5, the J gene TRBJ2-7; D unclear. Germline values: CDR1 MNHEY, CDR2 SVGAGI. The CDR3 has 15 residues. Trimming pared 6 bases from V and 2 bases from J, leaving 17 bases between. The CDR3 nucleotides are TGTGCCAGCAGCCCCGTCCAAGCCCTAGCCTACGAGCAGTACTTC. It codes for CASSPVQALAYEQYF.

This clone has a handful of counts. The CDR3 region has the DNA TGCACCAGCAGCCATCGACCTAGGACTAGCGGGAGGGGAGTCTCCTACAATGAGCAGTTCTTC. Its translation is CTSSHRPRTSGRGVSYNEQFF. The J gene is TRBJ2-1, the V gene TRBV1; TRBD2 reflects the table's D call only, with no check against the DNA. TRBV1 is termed a pseudogene. The CDR3 loop spans 21 amino acids.

This clone appeared a few times. V and J are TRBV7-2 and TRBJ2-3, with D uncertain. The germline CDR1 and CDR2 sequences are SGHTA and FQGNSA. The CDR3 consists of 15 residues. Trimming removed 1 base from V and 0 bases from J, with 8 bases in between. This CDR3 is CASSLDYLSTDTQYF. In DNA form, the CDR3 reads TGTGCCAGCAGCTTAGACTACCTAAGCACAGATACGCAGTATTTT.

This clone was found a few times. This chain connects TRBV15 to TRBJ2-7, with 12 bases that match TRBD1. This CDR3 is 14 amino acids long. The trim removed 5 bases at V and 10 bases at J, leaving 9 bases unmatched. The germline V gene has CDR1 LNHNV and CDR2 YYDKDF (reference sequence). The CDR3 reads CATSLPGTGGVQYF. CDR3 nucleotides: TGTGCCACCAGCCTTCCCGGGACAGGGGGCGTTCAGTACTTC. Full variable domain (missing parts from reference TRBV15 and TRBJ2-7): DAMVIQNPRYQVTQFGKPVTLSCSQTLNHNVMYWYQQKSSQAPKLLFHYYDKDFNNEADTPDNFQSRRPNTSFCFLDIRSPGLGDTAMYLCATSLPGTGGVQYFGPGTRLTVT.

This chain joins TRBV7-6 and TRBJ2-7; D unresolved. Per germline, CDR1 SGHVS and CDR2 FNYEAQ. CDR3 length: 12 amino acids. V lost 1 base and J lost 3, with 4 bases in between. The CDR3 spells CASSLGDYEQYF. The CDR3 DNA reads as TGTGCCAGCAGCTTAGGAGACTACGAGCAGTACTTC. The full variable domain, rest sourced from reference TRBV7-6 and TRBJ2-7, is GAGVSQSPRYKVTKRGQDVALRCDPISGHVSLYWYRQALGQGPEFLTYFNYEAQQDKSGLPNDRFSAERPEGSISTLTIQRTEQRDSAMYRCASSLGDYEQYFGPGTRLTVT.

The table lists this clone with a few counts. This chain connects TRBV3-1 (or the pseudogene TRBV3-2) to TRBJ2-5; 9 bases line up with TRBD1. CDR3 length: 15 residues. J gave up 5 bases and V 3 bases, and 7 bases lay outside the gene matches. CDR1 and CDR2 (germline): LGHDT, YNNKEL (reference sequence). The CDR3 nucleotides are TGTGCCAGCAGCCATACAGGGGGCGGGCCGGAGACCCAGTACTTC. Encoded protein: CASSHTGGGPETQYF.

V is TRBV20-1 and J is TRBJ2-7, with D tentatively TRBD2 (5 bases). V was clipped by 3 bases and J by 1 base, with 16 bases between them. The CDR3 runs 15 residues. From germline, CDR1 is DFQATT and CDR2 SNEGSKA (reference sequence). DNA for the CDR3: TGCAGTGCTAGTGGGAACGGGGTGGGGTCCTACGAGCAGTACTTC. Amino acid sequence: CSASGNGVGSYEQYF.

The chain combines TRBV12-3 or TRBV12-4 with TRBJ1-1; D possibly corresponds to TRBD1 (5 bases). This CDR3 has 12 residues. With 8 bases removed from V and 6 bases from J, the gap between germline ends came to 13 bases. CDR3 sequence reads: CASQGGDAEAFF. DNA of the CDR3: TGTGCCAGCCAGGGTGGCGACGCTGAAGCTTTCTTT.

This clone was observed a handful of times. This chain connects TRBV19 to TRBJ1-2; 9 bases fit TRBD1. V lost 5 bases and J lost 2; bases outside the gene matches: 6. Germline V gene data show CDR1 as LNHDA and CDR2 as SQIVND (reference sequence). This CDR3 comprises 15 residues. The CDR3 here is CASSSWDRANYGYTF. The CDR3 region has the DNA TGTGCCAGTAGTTCGTGGGACAGGGCCAACTATGGCTACACCTTC.